This TCR beta chain was captured by sequencing in a study of T cells in tuberculosis. Study in general: The T cells targeted glucose monomycolate, a mycobacterial lipid, via CD1B.

Overall study results and limits: Some low-affinity tetramer-binding T cells may be absent from this sample.

Cells were sorted from thawed PBMC rested overnight and stained with GMM-loaded CD1B tetramer, viability dye and anti-CD3. C32 glucose monomycolate from Rhodococcus equi was loaded onto the CD1B tetramers. Method: immunoSEQ multiplex PCR; TCRdb's copy keeps in-frame clones and lacks some. The table lists 55,000 to 70,000 clones, 81% of them singletons. Trimming at V came to 11 bases and at J to 0 bases, leaving 2 bases not matched to a gene. Germline V gives CDR1 SGHVS, CDR2 FQNEAQ. This CDR3 has 13 amino acids. The source material was CD1b-GMM tetramer-negative cells sorted from PBMCs. This TCR was sampled from an adult woman with latent tuberculosis. The V gene is TRBV7-8, the J gene TRBJ2-2; TRBD2 agrees at 8 bases. CDR3 sequence: CAGAGANTGELFF. As DNA, the CDR3 is TGTGCCGGAGCGGGAGCGAACACCGGGGAGCTGTTTTTT.